Included here is one T cell receptor beta chain sequence, with context. The target antigen is unknown. Sequencing of DNA taken from cultured CD4+ T cells relied on the Oncomine TCR Beta short-read assay. Researchers extracted genomic DNA from CD4+ T cells that had been cultured. TCRdb re-called the PCR reads through MiXCR, storing one row per CDR3 protein. Among around 20,000 distinct CDR3 sequences, around 38% were seen once, and the ten largest hold about 18%. The CDR3 sequence is 12 residues long. Trimming left V 7 bases short and J 0 bases short, with 6 bases between. The data belong to a study of vaccination and CD4 T cells after COVID-19. Turning to the study itself: The interval from dose two to post-vaccine sampling had a median of about 72 days, and it ranged from 14 to 241. Study results and caveats: Only post-vaccination samples contained a median approximately 85% of the reactive clones in convalescent patients.

Treatment here: roughly 10-day PBMC culture with coronavirus spike peptide pools or control peptides (ViraFEST assay). Every well contained two million PBMCs, which were grown with around 9.4 IU/ml IL-2 and 10 ug/ml peptide pools. The TCR sequence derives from a human donor who received a COVID-19 vaccine. The sample consisted of CD4+ T cells from blood, cultured in vitro, taken before SARS-CoV-2 vaccination. This chain uses TRBV12-3 or TRBV12-4 with TRBJ1-1; D gene unclear. CDR3 bases: TGTGCCAGCATCTTCATGAACACTGAAGCTTTCTTT. Its protein product is CASIFMNTEAFF.